Listed here are 11 T cell receptor beta chains from one sample, sequenced in a study of cytomegalovirus exposure and HLA in healthy donors. TCRdb's table, derived via immunoSEQ multiplex PCR, lists solely in-frame clones and lacks some. The sample lists some 200,000 clones; roughly 84% were seen once. Sequencing was carried out using PBMCs. Source of these receptors: a woman between 25 and 40 years old in good health and CMV-seropositive.

This rearrangement joins TRBV5-6 to TRBJ1-1, with D unresolved. The CDR3 runs to 14 residues. The ends were cut back, 0 bases at V and 11 bases at J, with 17 bases in the middle. In germline, CDR1 is SGHDT, CDR2 YYEEEE. CDR3 DNA: TGTGCCAGCAGCTTGGGGCTTCCCGGCGAGGTTGCTTTCTTT. Translation: CASSLGLPGEVAFF. Drawing the rest from reference TRBV5-6 and TRBJ1-1, the complete variable domain is DAGVTQSPTHLIKTRGQQVTLRCSPKSGHDTVSWYQQALGQGPQFIFQYYEEEERQRGNFPDRFSGHQFPNYSSELNVNALLLGDSALYLCASSLGLPGEVAFFGQGTRLTVV.

The chain has TRBV5-1 and TRBJ2-5; 7 positions agree with TRBD2. Unmatched junction bases numbered 6, after V lost 4 bases and J lost 3 bases. This CDR3 contains 14 residues. The germline gives CDR1 SGHRS, CDR2 YFSETQ. The CDR3 region has the DNA TGCGCCAGCAGCCCCACGGCGGGGGAAGAGACCCAGTACTTC. It translates to CASSPTAGEETQYF.

This chain uses TRBV11-2 with TRBJ1-1; D gene ambiguous. V lost 7 bases and J lost 0, with 12 bases in between. CDR3 length: 14 residues. Germline V gene data show CDR1 as SGHAT and CDR2 as FQNNGV. For the CDR3, the DNA is TGTGCCAGCATCTCAAGTACTCTGAACACTGAAGCTTTCTTT. Encoded protein: CASISSTLNTEAFF.

The rearrangement links TRBV28 to TRBJ2-7, with 7 nucleotides matching TRBD1. The CDR3 runs 17 residues. Germline V lookup: CDR1 MDHEN, CDR2 SYDVKM. V gave up 3 bases and J gave up 5 bases; unmatched junction bases: 16. The CDR3 sequence is CASSFVPGQAVWDEQYF. For the CDR3, the DNA is TGTGCCAGCAGTTTTGTTCCAGGACAGGCAGTATGGGACGAGCAGTACTTC.

The rearrangement uses TRBV10-3 and TRBJ2-7; 10 nucleotides align to TRBD2. This CDR3 is built from 17 residues. V lost 2 bases, J lost 2 bases, and 9 bases stayed unmatched. In germline, CDR1 is ENHRY, CDR2 SYGVKD. CDR3 sequence (DNA): TGTGCCATCAGTGAGATCGGACTAGCGGATCGGCCCTACGAGCAGTACTTC. Protein product: CAISEIGLADRPYEQYF.

The chain carries TRBV9 and TRBJ2-1, with TRBD2 identical over 14 bases. V trimming: 7 bases; J trimming: 2 bases; junction bases outside the gene matches: 20. This CDR3 comprises 21 residues. The germline CDR1 and CDR2 sequences are SGDLS and YYNGEE. This CDR3 is CASGGTGTSGSRVYPYNEQFF. The CDR3 DNA reads TGTGCCAGCGGAGGGACCGGGACTAGCGGGAGTCGAGTTTATCCCTACAATGAGCAGTTCTTC.

The count of this clone is one. The chain employs TRBV5-1 and TRBJ2-7, with 9 nucleotides matching TRBD1. The CDR3 has 15 amino acids. The V and J ends lost 0 bases and 5 bases, in that order; junction bases with no gene match: 6. Germline loops: CDR1 SGHRS, CDR2 YFSETQ. DNA of the CDR3: TGCGCCAGCAGCTTGGTAGGGGACAGGGCCAACGAGCAGTACTTC. Translation: CASSLVGDRANEQYF.

The CDR3 sequence is CASSPGGGRENEQFF. In DNA form, the CDR3 reads TGTGCCAGCAGCCCGGGGGGGGGCAGGGAAAATGAGCAGTTCTTC. The chain joins TRBV6-5 to TRBJ2-1; the match to TRBD2 covers 8 bases. The V gene end was trimmed by 6 bases and the J gene end by 7 bases; junction bases not matched to a gene: 11. Germline CDR1 is MNHEY and CDR2 is SVGAGI. The CDR3 is 15 residues long.

The chain combines TRBV5-1 with TRBJ2-5, with a possible D match to TRBD2 (6 bases). V lost 5 bases, J lost 5 bases, and 16 bases lay in between. Per the germline V gene, CDR1 is SGHRS and CDR2 is YFSETQ. CDR3 length equals 14 residues. The CDR3 region has the DNA TGCGCCAGCAGTACCGTGGGAGGAGGGGAGACCCAGTACTTC. Protein: CASSTVGGGETQYF.

This chain joins TRBV15 and TRBJ2-3; TRBD2 agrees at 7 bases. With V trimmed by 3 bases and J by 2 bases, 5 bases remained unmatched. The germline CDR1 and CDR2 sequences are LNHNV and YYDKDF (reference sequence). The CDR3 runs to 15 residues. The CDR3 spells CATSRDSGYTDTQYF. In DNA form, the CDR3 reads TGTGCCACCAGCAGGGATAGCGGGTACACAGATACGCAGTATTTT.

This chain connects TRBV25-1 to TRBJ1-1; maybe TRBD1 (6 bases). V was trimmed by 7 bases and J by 10 bases, leaving 16 bases between them. The CDR3 is 12 residues long. CDR1 and CDR2 from the germline V gene are MGHDK and SYGVNS. CDR3 bases: TGTGCCAGCACCGAAACGGACAGAGGAGCTTTCTTT. Translation: CASTETDRGAFF.